This T cell receptor (beta chain) was sequenced during a study of cytomegalovirus exposure and HLA in healthy donors. CDR3 size: 13 residues. Trimming cost V 5 bases and J 5 bases; bases outside gene matches: 5. Germline values: CDR1 MGHDK, CDR2 SYGVNS. Primers included in the PCR were 60 Vbeta and 13 Jbeta primers. Sequencing was performed with immunoSEQ multiplex PCR; in TCRdb, only in-frame clones are kept and a portion is missing. Recorded for this sample: roughly 64,000 clones. The chain combines TRBV25-1 with TRBJ2-7; 8 bases are shared with TRBD2. This TCR derives from a woman between 18 and 29 years old in good health and CMV-seronegative. Sequences were obtained from PBMCs. The CDR3: CASSKVSGNEQYF. CDR3 nucleotide sequence: TGTGCCAGCAGTAAAGTTAGCGGGAACGAGCAGTACTTC.